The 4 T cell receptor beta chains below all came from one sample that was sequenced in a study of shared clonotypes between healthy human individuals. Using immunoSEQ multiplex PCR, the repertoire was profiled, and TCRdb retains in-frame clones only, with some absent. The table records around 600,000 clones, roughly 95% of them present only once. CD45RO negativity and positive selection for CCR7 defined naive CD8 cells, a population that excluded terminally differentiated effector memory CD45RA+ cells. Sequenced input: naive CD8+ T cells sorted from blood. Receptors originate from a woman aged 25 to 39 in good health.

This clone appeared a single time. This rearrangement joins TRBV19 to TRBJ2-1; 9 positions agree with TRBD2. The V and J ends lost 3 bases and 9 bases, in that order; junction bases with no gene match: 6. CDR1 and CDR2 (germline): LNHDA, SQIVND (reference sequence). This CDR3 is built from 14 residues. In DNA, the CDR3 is TGTGCCAGTAGTATGGTTAGCGGGAGTGCTGAGCAGTTCTTC. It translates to CASSMVSGSAEQFF.

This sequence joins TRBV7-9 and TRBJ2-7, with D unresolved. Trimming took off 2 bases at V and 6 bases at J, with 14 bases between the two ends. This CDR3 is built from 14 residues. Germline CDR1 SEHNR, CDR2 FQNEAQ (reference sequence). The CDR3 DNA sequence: TGTGCCAGCAGCTTACCCGCGGCACCAGGCGAGCAGTACTTC. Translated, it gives CASSLPAAPGEQYF.

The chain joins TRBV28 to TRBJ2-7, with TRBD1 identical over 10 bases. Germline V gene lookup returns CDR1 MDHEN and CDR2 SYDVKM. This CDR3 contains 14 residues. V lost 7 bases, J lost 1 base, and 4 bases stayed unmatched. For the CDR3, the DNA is TGTGCCAGCAAATGGACAGGGGGTTCCTACGAGCAGTACTTC. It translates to CASKWTGGSYEQYF. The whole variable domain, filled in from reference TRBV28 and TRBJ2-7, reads DVKVTQSSRYLVKRTGEKVFLECVQDMDHENMFWYRQDPGLGLRLIYFSYDVKMKEKGDIPEGYSVSREKKERFSLILESASTNQTSMYLCASKWTGGSYEQYFGPGTRLTVT.

In DNA form, the CDR3 reads TGCGCCAGCAGCTTGGAAGAGTCCTATGACGAGCAGTACTTC. It is translated as CASSLEESYDEQYF. The chain has TRBV5-1 and TRBJ2-7; no clear D. The CDR3 length is 14 residues. CDR1 is SGHRS, CDR2 YFSETQ, per germline. V was trimmed by 0 bases and J by 5 bases, leaving 12 bases between them. The full variable domain, with the rest looked up from reference TRBV5-1 and TRBJ2-7, is KAGVTQTPRYLIKTRGQQVTLSCSPISGHRSVSWYQQTPGQGLQFLFEYFSETQRNKGNFPGRFSGRQFSNSRSEMNVSTLELGDSALYLCASSLEESYDEQYFGPGTRLTVT.